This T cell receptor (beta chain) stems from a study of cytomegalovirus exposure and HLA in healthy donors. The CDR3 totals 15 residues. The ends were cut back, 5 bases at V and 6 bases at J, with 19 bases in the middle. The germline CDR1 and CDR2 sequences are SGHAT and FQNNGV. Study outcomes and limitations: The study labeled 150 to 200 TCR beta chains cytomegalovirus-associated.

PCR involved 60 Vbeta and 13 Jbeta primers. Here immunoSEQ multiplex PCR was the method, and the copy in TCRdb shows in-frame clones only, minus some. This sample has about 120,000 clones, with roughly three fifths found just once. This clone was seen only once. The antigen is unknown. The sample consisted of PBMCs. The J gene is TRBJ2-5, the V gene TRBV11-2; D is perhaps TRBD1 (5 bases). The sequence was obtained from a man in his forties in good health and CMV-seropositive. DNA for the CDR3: TGTGCCAGCAGCCCCCCAGGGCCGATCAGGAAGACCCAGTACTTC. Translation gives CASSPPGPIRKTQYF.